The rows below give T cell receptor beta chains drawn from one sample of a study of T cells in Graves' hyperthyroidism and ophthalmopathy. TCRdb re-called the multiplex PCR reads with MiXCR, one entry per CDR3 protein. Of around 500,000 distinct CDR3 sequences listed, about 15% are singletons. Sequencing was carried out using blood. These TCRs come from a woman aged 40 to 49 with Graves' hyperthyroidism. Each CDR3 is given without its conserved first and last residue.

v_gene	j_gene	CDR3aa
TRBV3-1	TRBJ1-2	ASSPGTGEEYGYT
TRBV7-9	TRBJ2-3	ASSLGVAEADTQY
TRBV30	TRBJ2-2	AWSVFRTGGTGELF
TRBV12-3/TRBV12-4	TRBJ2-7	ASSLEGLGEQY
TRBV7-2	TRBJ2-3	ASSLRGSPDTQY
TRBV2	TRBJ2-6	ASSEGGQSSGANVLT
TRBV12-3/TRBV12-4	TRBJ2-7	ASSFRQGGINEQY
TRBV5-1	TRBJ2-5	ASSWDPPGQPRETQY
TRBV7-2	TRBJ1-4	ASSFQATDEKLF
TRBV4-1	TRBJ2-7	ASSQVFGQGIGEQY
TRBV19	TRBJ2-7	ASSMLGLAGYEQY
TRBV24-1	TRBJ2-1	ATSDFSGRAQEQF
TRBV13	TRBJ2-7	ASSLRGTSGAYEQY
TRBV20-1	TRBJ2-3	SASPPGAEAQY
TRBV20-1	TRBJ2-1	SATSSGSSYNEQF
TRBV6-1	TRBJ2-2	ASSRGQVGNTGELF